The clone carrying this TCR beta chain was detected only a few times. A sample-barcoded 5' primer and a J-beta primer mix were used in a second PCR of roughly 7 to 12 cycles. In TCRdb, the 5' RACE reads were re-called with MiXCR into one record per CDR3 protein. The repertoire holds 650,000 to 800,000 distinct CDR3 sequences, with around 45% as singletons. The data were obtained in a study of blood T cells in healthy people across ages. The germline V gene has CDR1 SGDLS and CDR2 YYNGEE. This CDR3 has 15 residues. Trimming pared 2 bases from V and 7 bases from J, leaving 18 bases between. Source material: blood. The sequence was collected from a man in his 60s in good health. The chain links TRBV9 to TRBJ1-2; perhaps TRBD1 as D (5 bases). The CDR3 bases are TGTGCCAGCAGCGTCGACTGGGCAGGGTTGGGTGGCTACACCTTC. This sequence encodes CASSVDWAGLGGYTF.